This T cell receptor (beta chain) was sequenced in a study of T cells in Graves' hyperthyroidism and ophthalmopathy. This clonotype was seen more than once but under ten times. V shed 4 bases and J shed 8 bases, with 11 bases lying between them. The CDR3 runs to 11 residues. CDR1 DFQATT and CDR2 SNEGSKA come from the germline V gene (reference sequence). TCR beta CDR3 regions were amplified from RNA transcripts. In the first-round RT-PCR of the TCR CDR3, the HTBI primer set was used. TCRdb ran MiXCR on the multiplex PCR reads and lists one entry per CDR3 protein. This sample yields about 640,000 distinct CDR3 sequences, of which around 20% are seen a single time; 34% belongs to the top ten. Exclusions: uncontrolled infection, other autoimmune disease, pregnancy, lactation.

The TCR sequence derives from a young man with Graves' ophthalmopathy. Source material: blood. The chain couples TRBV20-1 to TRBJ1-2; D unclear. The CDR3 spells CSATLVGGYTF. The CDR3 nucleotides read TGCAGTGCTACCCTCGTCGGCGGCTACACCTTC.